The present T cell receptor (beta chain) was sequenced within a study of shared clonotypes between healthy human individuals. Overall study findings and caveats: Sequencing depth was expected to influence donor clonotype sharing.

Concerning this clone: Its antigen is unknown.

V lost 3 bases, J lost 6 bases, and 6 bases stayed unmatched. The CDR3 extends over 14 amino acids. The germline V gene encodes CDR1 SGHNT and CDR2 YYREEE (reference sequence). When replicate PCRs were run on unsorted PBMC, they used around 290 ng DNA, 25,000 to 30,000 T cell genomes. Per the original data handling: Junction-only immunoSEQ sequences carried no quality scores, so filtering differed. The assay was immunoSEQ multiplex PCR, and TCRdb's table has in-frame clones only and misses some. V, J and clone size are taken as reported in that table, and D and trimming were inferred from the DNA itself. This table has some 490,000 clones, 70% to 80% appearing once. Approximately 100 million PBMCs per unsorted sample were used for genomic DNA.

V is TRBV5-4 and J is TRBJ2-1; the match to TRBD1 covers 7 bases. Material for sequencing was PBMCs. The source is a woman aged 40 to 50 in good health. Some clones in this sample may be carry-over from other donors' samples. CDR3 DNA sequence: TGTGCCAGCAGCTCCGGGACAGCAGCCAATGAGCAGTTCTTC. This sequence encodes CASSSGTAANEQFF.